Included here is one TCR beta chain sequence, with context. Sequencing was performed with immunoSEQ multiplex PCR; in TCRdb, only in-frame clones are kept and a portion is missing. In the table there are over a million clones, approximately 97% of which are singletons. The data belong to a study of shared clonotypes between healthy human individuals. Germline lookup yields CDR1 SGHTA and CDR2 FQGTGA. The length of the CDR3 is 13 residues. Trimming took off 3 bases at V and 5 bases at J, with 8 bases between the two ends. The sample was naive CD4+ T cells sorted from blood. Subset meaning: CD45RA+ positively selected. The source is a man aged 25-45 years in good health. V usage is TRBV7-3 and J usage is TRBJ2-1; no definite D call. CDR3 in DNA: TGTGCCAGCAGCTTCTCGACGAACAATGAGCAGTTCTTC. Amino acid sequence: CASSFSTNNEQFF. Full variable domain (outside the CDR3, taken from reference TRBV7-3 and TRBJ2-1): GAGVSQTPSNKVTEKGKYVELRCDPISGHTALYWYRQSLGQGPEFLIYFQGTGAADDSGLPNDRFFAVRPEGSVSTLKIQRTERGDSAVYLCASSFSTNNEQFFGPGTRLTVL.